The 15 T cell receptor beta chains listed next were all sequenced from one sample in a study of CD8 T cells in ankylosing spondylitis (TCRdb year 2017). Libraries were made using 5' RACE. These reads were obtained on an Illumina HiSeq 2500. The public reads were quality trimmed at Q25 with fastp and then assembled into clones with MiXCR by TCRdb, keeping productive beta chains. For every CDR3 protein sequence, its rows merge into one entry that carries the most common genes and DNA. This sample has about 240,000 distinct CDR3 sequences in its table, and around 9.2% of those were observed once. The ten most abundant clones make up approximately 6.3% of the sample. Sequencing was performed on blood, either unsorted or a sorted T cell fraction (not recorded which). The receptor set was obtained from a male donor with ankylosing spondylitis or in good health (not recorded which).

This clonotype was detected ten times or more. V is TRBV19 and J is TRBJ1-1; D gene ambiguous. CDR3 length: 15 amino acids. V lost 3 bases and J 3 bases, leaving 14 bases between the germline ends. CDR1 and CDR2 from the germline V gene are LNHDA and SQIVND (reference sequence). The CDR3, as DNA: TGTGCCAGTAGTATCCTCGGGGTCGGTGACACTGAAGCTTTCTTT. Translated, it gives CASSILGVGDTEAFF.

This clonotype was picked up many times. The gene calls are TRBV12-3 or TRBV12-4 and TRBJ2-7; D remains ambiguous. Trimming removed 4 bases from V and 6 bases from J, with 13 bases in between. CDR3 size: 13 residues. The CDR3 DNA is TGTGCCAGCAGTTCTTTGGGTTCTGCCGAGCAGTACTTC. Translated, it gives CASSSLGSAEQYF.

This clonotype has ten or more counts. J is TRBJ2-3 and V is TRBV13; D possibly corresponds to TRBD1 (5 bases). The CDR3 loop spans 14 amino acids. From germline, CDR1 is PRHDT and CDR2 FYEKMQ (reference sequence). The ends were cut back, 6 bases at V and 6 bases at J, with 16 bases in the middle. The CDR3: CASSFRPRVDTQYF. CDR3 in DNA: TGTGCCAGCAGTTTTCGACCCAGGGTGGATACGCAGTATTTT.

Turning to this clonotype: It may be a read error: a sequence one base away is much more abundant. The V call is TRBV5-1, the J call TRBJ2-5; 9 bases align to TRBD1. The CDR3 sequence is 14 residues long. Germline values: CDR1 SGHRS, CDR2 YFSETQ. The CDR3 bases are TGCGCCAGCAGGGGGACAGGGTACCAAGAGACCCCGTACTTC. Encoded protein: CASRGTGYQETPYF.

This clonotype was detected many times. The V and J genes are TRBV4-2 and TRBJ2-7; 10 bases match TRBD2. Germline V lookup: CDR1 LGHNA, CDR2 YNFKEQ. The J segment lost 2 bases and the V segment lost 0 bases, leaving 4 bases of the junction unmatched. CDR3 length: 16 residues. CDR3 region: CASSQDRTSGTYEQYF. In nucleotides, the CDR3 is TGTGCCAGCAGCCAAGATAGGACTAGCGGAACCTACGAGCAGTACTTC.

The chain combines TRBV6-6 with TRBJ1-1; 7 bases match TRBD1. V trimming: 3 bases; J trimming: 5 bases; junction bases outside the gene matches: 3. The CDR3 is 13 amino acids. Germline V gene data show CDR1 as MNHNY and CDR2 as SVGAGI (reference sequence). CDR3 region: CASSYARGTEAFF. The DNA for the CDR3 is TGTGCCAGCAGTTATGCCAGGGGGACTGAAGCTTTCTTT.

This clonotype occurred many times. V and J are TRBV5-1 and TRBJ1-1, with TRBD1 matching over 8 bases. V was pared by 3 bases and J by 3 bases, with 4 bases of the junction left unmatched. CDR1 is SGHRS, CDR2 YFSETQ, per germline. This CDR3 contains 14 residues. The CDR3 region is CASSWTGRDTEAFF. The CDR3 DNA sequence: TGCGCCAGCAGCTGGACAGGGAGGGACACTGAAGCTTTCTTT.

This clonotype was counted many times. The J gene is TRBJ2-1, the V gene TRBV6-5; 12 nucleotides match TRBD1. The germline V gene has CDR1 MNHEY and CDR2 SVGAGI. The CDR3 consists of 16 residues. The J segment lost 4 bases and the V segment lost 1 base, leaving 2 bases of the junction unmatched. CDR3 loop: CASSYLGQGAYNEQFF. CDR3 bases: TGTGCCAGCAGTTACTTGGGACAGGGGGCGTACAATGAGCAGTTCTTC.

At least ten counts were recorded for this clonotype. The chain carries TRBV5-6 and TRBJ1-5, with 12 bases lining up with TRBD1. Per germline, CDR1 SGHDT and CDR2 YYEEEE. The CDR3 extends over 15 amino acids. J was trimmed by 5 bases and V by 4 bases; bases with no gene match: 4. The CDR3 reads CASSRGQGADQPQHF. The DNA of the CDR3 is TGTGCCAGCAGCCGGGGACAGGGGGCTGATCAGCCCCAGCATTTT.

This clonotype was seen many times. This chain uses TRBV12-3 or TRBV12-4 with TRBJ1-3; no clear D gene. Trimming cost V 5 bases and J 2 bases, with 10 bases left between them. The CDR3 contains 14 residues. Here the CDR3 reads CASSILSAGNTIYF. CDR3 nucleotides: TGTGCCAGCAGTATCTTATCGGCTGGAAACACCATATATTTT.

This clonotype appeared many times. This chain uses TRBV6-5 with TRBJ2-5, with D unresolved. Germline V gives CDR1 MNHEY, CDR2 SVGAGI. The CDR3 runs to 16 residues. With 4 bases removed from V and 2 bases from J, the gap between germline ends came to 17 bases. In DNA, the CDR3 is TGTGCCAGCAGTTTCCCGGTCCTCAGACTGCAAGAGACCCAGTACTTC. Protein product: CASSFPVLRLQETQYF.

This clonotype has only a few counts. The chain employs TRBV4-2 and TRBJ2-5; TRBD2 matches 11 bases. This CDR3 has 16 residues. After removal of 0 bases from V and 5 bases from J, the junction contained 5 bases not matched to a gene. Germline V gene data show CDR1 as LGHNA and CDR2 as YNFKEQ. CDR3 DNA sequence: TGTGCCAGCAGCCAAGAGGGGACTAGCGGAAGCGAGACCCAGTACTTC. Its protein product is CASSQEGTSGSETQYF.

This clonotype was seen ten or more times. The rearrangement uses TRBV18 and TRBJ2-1; 9 bases are shared with TRBD1. Germline CDR1 is KGHSH and CDR2 is LQKENI. The CDR3 consists of 14 residues. The trim removed 4 bases at V and 10 bases at J, leaving 8 bases unmatched. In DNA form, the CDR3 reads TGTGCCAGCTCACTACAGGGGGCCTTAGGAGAGCAGTTCTTC. Its translation: CASSLQGALGEQFF.

This clonotype was seen a few times. V gene TRBV12-3 or TRBV12-4 combines with J gene TRBJ1-5; TRBD1 is a possible D gene (5 bases). The V and J ends lost 4 bases and 4 bases respectively, with 14 bases between them. CDR3 length equals 15 residues. The CDR3 DNA is TGTGCCAGCAGTTCTAGTCAGGGTGGGAATCAGCCCCAGCATTTT. It encodes CASSSSQGGNQPQHF.

This clonotype appeared many times. The rearrangement uses TRBV4-2 and TRBJ2-5, with TRBD1 matching 9 bases. CDR1 and CDR2 (germline): LGHNA, YNFKEQ. The CDR3 is 14 residues long. The V and J ends lost 5 bases and 1 base, in that order; junction bases with no gene match: 2. CDR3 amino acids: CASSSTGGQETQYF. Written as DNA, the CDR3 is TGTGCCAGCAGCTCGACAGGGGGCCAAGAGACCCAGTACTTC.